The next 13 T cell receptor beta chains were all read from a single sample in a study of CD8 T cells in ankylosing spondylitis. TCRdb redid the calling of the 5' RACE reads with MiXCR, one entry per CDR3 protein. The repertoire includes some 250,000 distinct CDR3 sequences, approximately 24% of them detected once, and roughly 0.67% sits in the top ten. Input material: blood, either unsorted or a sorted T cell fraction (not recorded which). The receptors derive from a male donor with ankylosing spondylitis or in good health (not recorded which).

This clonotype was seen many times. J is TRBJ2-4 and V is TRBV6-1; tentatively, D is TRBD1 (5 bases). The length of the CDR3 is 15 residues. V was clipped by 4 bases and J by 0 bases, with 10 bases between them. Germline CDR1 MNHNS, CDR2 SASEGT. The CDR3 nucleotides read TGTGCCAGCAGTGTACCCCAGGGAGCCAAAAACATTCAGTACTTC. Amino acids: CASSVPQGAKNIQYF.

V and J are TRBV20-1 and TRBJ2-3; D unclear. This CDR3 has 14 residues. Trimming shortened V by 0 bases and J by 0 bases, and 7 bases separated the two germline ends. Germline values: CDR1 DFQATT, CDR2 SNEGSKA (reference sequence). The CDR3: CSARDRDSTDTQYF. CDR3 bases: TGCAGTGCTAGAGATAGGGATAGCACAGATACGCAGTATTTT.

This chain's CDR3 is CASSYQDRGSGETQYF. DNA for the CDR3: TGTGCCAGCAGTTACCAGGACAGGGGGTCGGGTGAGACCCAGTACTTC. The chain couples TRBV6-6 to TRBJ2-5; 10 bases line up with TRBD1. CDR3 length: 16 residues. Germline V gene data show CDR1 as MNHNY and CDR2 as SVGAGI (reference sequence). The J segment lost 5 bases and the V segment lost 2 bases, leaving 8 bases of the junction unmatched.

The rearrangement uses TRBV20-1 and TRBJ1-1, with 7 bases matching TRBD1. This CDR3 region has 12 residues. The ends lost 6 bases at V and 12 bases at J; junction bases unmatched: 13. The germline V gene encodes CDR1 DFQATT and CDR2 SNEGSKA (reference sequence). CDR3 residues: CSAARDSEEPFF. CDR3 in DNA: TGCAGTGCAGCCCGGGACAGTGAAGAACCTTTCTTT.

There are many counts of this clonotype. This chain uses TRBV10-3 with TRBJ2-3; 7 nucleotides line up with TRBD1. Trimming cost V 2 bases and J 0 bases; bases outside gene matches: 2. The CDR3 has 15 amino acids. The V gene's germline CDR1 is ENHRY and CDR2 SYGVKD. The DNA for the CDR3 is TGTGCCATCAGTGAGGGACAGGATAGCACAGATACGCAGTATTTT. Its protein is CAISEGQDSTDTQYF.

This clonotype was counted between two and nine times. The gene calls are TRBV20-1 and TRBJ2-5; 10 bases line up with TRBD2. The germline CDR1 and CDR2 sequences are DFQATT and SNEGSKA (reference sequence). The length of the CDR3 is 14 residues. V lost 1 base and J lost 5; bases outside the gene matches: 4. The DNA for the CDR3 is TGCAGTGCTAGAGCCACTAGCGGGGTGGAGACCCAGTACTTC. Protein sequence: CSARATSGVETQYF.

V usage is TRBV19 and J usage is TRBJ1-5; tentative D call: TRBD1 (5 bases). Germline loops: CDR1 LNHDA, CDR2 SQIVND (reference sequence). CDR3 length equals 13 residues. Trimming pared 6 bases from V and 5 bases from J, leaving 11 bases between. DNA for the CDR3: TGTGCCAGTAGCTTAACAGGTCATCAGCCCCAGCATTTT. This encodes CASSLTGHQPQHF.

This clonotype was seen repeatedly, ten times or more. J is TRBJ2-5 and V is TRBV10-3, with 7 bases aligning to TRBD2. The ends lost 6 bases at V and 2 bases at J; junction bases unmatched: 6. This CDR3 contains 14 residues. Germline-derived CDR1 and CDR2 are ENHRY and SYGVKD. CDR3 DNA sequence: TGTGCCATCAGGAGAAGCGGGGCTCAAGAGACCCAGTACTTC. Translating it yields CAIRRSGAQETQYF.

The V and J genes are TRBV7-2 and TRBJ2-3; D is unresolved. Trimming left V 5 bases short and J 6 bases short, with 9 bases between. From germline, CDR1 is SGHTA and CDR2 FQGNSA. The CDR3 sequence is 12 residues long. In DNA form, the CDR3 reads TGTGCCAGCAGCCCGCTAGGGGATACGCAGTATTTT. Translated, it gives CASSPLGDTQYF.

This clonotype showed up many times. The CDR3 sequence is CASSYSAGGYGYTF. The CDR3 DNA reads TGTGCCAGCAGTTACTCCGCAGGGGGCTATGGCTACACCTTC. The V call is TRBV6-5, the J call TRBJ1-2; the match to TRBD1 covers 7 bases. Trimming cost V 0 bases and J 4 bases; bases outside gene matches: 2. The CDR3 consists of 14 residues. Germline V gives CDR1 MNHEY, CDR2 SVGAGI.

This clonotype was seen repeatedly, ten times or more. This chain uses TRBV29-1 with TRBJ1-4; a possible D gene is TRBD1 (5 bases). Germline assignment: CDR1 SQVTM and CDR2 ANQGSEA. There are 13 residues in the CDR3. The ends were cut back, 5 bases at V and 8 bases at J, with 15 bases in the middle. Written as DNA, the CDR3 is TGCAGCGTTCTGAGGGCAGGGCGAGAAAAACTGTTTTTT. Protein: CSVLRAGREKLFF.

This clonotype has a count of ten or more. The chain recombines TRBV4-1 with TRBJ2-7, with D possibly matching TRBD1 (6 bases). The CDR3 spans 18 residues. With 0 bases removed from V and 0 bases from J, the gap between germline ends came to 18 bases. Germline CDR1 is MGHRA and CDR2 is YSYEKL. CDR3 nucleotides: TGCGCCAGCAGCCAAGAGAGGAGCGCTGGGGGCGACTCCTACGAGCAGTACTTC. This codes for CASSQERSAGGDSYEQYF.

The chain combines TRBV6-5 with TRBJ2-1; TRBD2 aligns across 7 bases. CDR3 length: 14 residues. CDR1 is MNHEY and CDR2 is SVGAGI in the germline V gene. The junction had 6 bases not matched to a gene; V was cut back by 4 bases and J by 6 bases. CDR3 in amino acids: CASSSTRGGNEQFF. The CDR3 DNA reads as TGTGCCAGCAGTTCGACACGCGGGGGCAATGAGCAGTTCTTC.